The 18 T cell receptor beta chains in this list originate from one sample, sequenced in a study of T-cell reconstitution after alpha-beta-depleted transplantation in children. A library of TCRbeta sequences, prepared with unique molecular identifiers, was generated. MiXCR was run by TCRdb on the PCR reads, yielding one entry per CDR3 protein. The sample lists around 380,000 distinct CDR3 sequences; around 9.9% were seen once. The specimen was PBMCs from the stem cell graft donor, collected from the stem cell graft. The receptors derive from a human donor who donated a stem cell graft to a child with acute myeloid leukemia.

This clonotype was seen a few times. The chain employs TRBV5-1 and TRBJ2-1; 10 bases are shared with TRBD2. Germline V gene sequence: CDR1 SGHRS, CDR2 YFSETQ. J gave up 1 base and V 3 bases, and 4 bases lay outside the gene matches. The CDR3 contains 16 residues. In DNA form, the CDR3 reads TGCGCCAGCAGCTATATAGCGGGGGGATCCTACAATGAGCAGTTCTTC. Its translation: CASSYIAGGSYNEQFF.

This chain links TRBV25-1 with TRBJ1-3; 10 nucleotides align to TRBD1. V was clipped by 5 bases and J by 1 base; unmatched bases: 5. The CDR3 spans 16 residues. Germline CDR1 and CDR2: MGHDK and SYGVNS. CDR3 loop: CASSSDRGASGNTIYF. The CDR3 region has the DNA TGTGCCAGCAGTTCGGACAGGGGGGCGTCTGGAAACACCATATATTTT.

This clonotype was seen many times. This sequence joins TRBV12-3 or TRBV12-4 and TRBJ1-4; D is unresolved. V was shortened by 6 bases and J by 7 bases, with 12 bases between the two germline ends. The CDR3 covers 13 residues. CDR3: CASSSQVSEKLFF. CDR3 bases: TGTGCCAGCAGCTCCCAAGTTAGTGAAAAACTGTTTTTT.

This clonotype was observed a handful of times. The chain is built from TRBV28 and TRBJ2-4; tentatively, D is TRBD1 (5 bases). Germline V gene sequence: CDR1 MDHEN, CDR2 SYDVKM. The CDR3 consists of 12 residues. Between the trimmed V and J ends, which lost 5 bases and 5 bases, there was a span of 7 bases. DNA for the CDR3: TGTGCCAGCAGTCTACAGGAAAACATTCAGTACTTC. Translating it yields CASSLQENIQYF. The entire variable domain, with the rest obtained from reference TRBV28 and TRBJ2-4, is as follows: DVKVTQSSRYLVKRTGEKVFLECVQDMDHENMFWYRQDPGLGLRLIYFSYDVKMKEKGDIPEGYSVSREKKERFSLILESASTNQTSMYLCASSLQENIQYFGAGTRLSVL.

The chain uses TRBV15 and TRBJ2-1, with TRBD2 matching over 8 bases. This CDR3 spans 16 amino acids. The J segment lost 4 bases and the V segment lost 0 bases, leaving 5 bases of the junction unmatched. Per the germline V gene, CDR1 is LNHNV and CDR2 is YYDKDF (reference sequence). CDR3 region: CATSRDPLAGYNEQFF. The CDR3 DNA is TGTGCCACCAGCAGAGATCCCTTAGCGGGGTACAATGAGCAGTTCTTC.

The chain has TRBV10-1 and TRBJ1-1; D might be TRBD1 (6 bases). Per germline, CDR1 WNHNN and CDR2 SYGVQD (reference sequence). V lost 6 bases and J lost 1, with 12 bases in between. The CDR3 runs to 14 residues. CDR3 DNA: TGCGCCAGCAGCTTGGACAGCTCGAACACTGAAGCTTTCTTT. Translated: CASSLDSSNTEAFF.

This clonotype was found many times. The rearrangement links TRBV7-6 to TRBJ2-3, with D perhaps assigned TRBD1 or TRBD2 (5 bases each). Trimming cost V 0 bases and J 0 bases, with 10 bases left between them. Germline V gene sequence: CDR1 SGHVS, CDR2 FNYEAQ. This CDR3 contains 16 residues. The DNA of the CDR3 is TGTGCCAGCAGCTTAGCGGGACGGACTAGCACAGATACGCAGTATTTT. The encoded protein is CASSLAGRTSTDTQYF.

The chain recombines TRBV7-9 with TRBJ2-2; 11 nucleotides line up with TRBD2. The V segment lost 2 bases and the J segment 10 bases; nucleotides outside the gene matches: 9. Per the germline V gene, CDR1 is SEHNR and CDR2 is FQNEAQ (reference sequence). This CDR3 contains 16 residues. The CDR3: CASSLTSGRGGAELFF. CDR3 in DNA: TGTGCCAGCAGCTTAACTAGCGGGAGAGGCGGCGCGGAGCTGTTTTTT.

This clonotype has just a few counts. The CDR3 reads CASSGQSNQPQHF. CDR3 in DNA: TGTGCCAGCAGTGGACAGAGCAATCAGCCCCAGCATTTT. The J gene is TRBJ1-5, the V gene TRBV12-3 or TRBV12-4; perhaps TRBD1 as D (6 bases). The V end was cut by 5 bases, the J end by 1 base, with 6 bases between. The CDR3 length is 13 residues.

The gene calls are TRBV12-3 or TRBV12-4 and TRBJ1-6; D perhaps matches TRBD1 (5 bases). V gave up 7 bases and J gave up 9 bases, with 10 bases separating them. The CDR3 totals 12 residues. The CDR3 DNA is TGTGCCAGCACCCCCGACAGTTCACCCCTCCACTTT. Translation gives CASTPDSSPLHF.

The sample holds a few counts of this clonotype. This chain uses TRBV5-1 with TRBJ2-5; 12 nucleotides align to TRBD2. The V gene end was trimmed by 0 bases and the J gene end by 1 base; junction bases not matched to a gene: 7. This CDR3 has 18 residues. The germline CDR1 and CDR2 sequences are SGHRS and YFSETQ. CDR3 residues: CASSLALAGGTTQETQYF. CDR3 coding DNA: TGCGCCAGCAGCTTGGCCCTAGCGGGGGGGACGACCCAAGAGACCCAGTACTTC.

This clonotype came up a few times. DNA of the CDR3: TGTGCCAGCAGCTTAGTGGCGACAGGGGGCTCCTACGAGCAGTACTTC. Translation: CASSLVATGGSYEQYF. This chain links TRBV7-2 with TRBJ2-7, with TRBD1 matching 9 bases. The CDR3 runs to 16 residues. Germline V gene sequence: CDR1 SGHTA, CDR2 FQGNSA. The J segment lost 0 bases and the V segment lost 1 base, leaving 4 bases of the junction unmatched.

As regards this clonotype: A much larger clonotype is one base distant, so this may be a read error. The V call is TRBV29-1, the J call TRBJ2-1; D is unclear. The CDR3 contains 13 residues. Germline-derived CDR1 and CDR2 are SQVTM and ANQGSEA. The CDR3 region is CSVDGSNSNQQFF. DNA for the CDR3: TGCAGCGTTGACGGGTCCAACTCCAATCAGCAGTTCTTC.

This clonotype showed up just a few times. This sequence joins TRBV27 and TRBJ2-1, with 9 bases that match TRBD1. The V segment lost 6 bases and the J segment 7 bases; nucleotides outside the gene matches: 7. CDR1 and CDR2 (germline): MNHEY, SMNVEV (reference sequence). The CDR3 loop spans 14 amino acids. The CDR3 DNA reads as TGTGCCAGCAGCTGGGACAGGGCCTCAAATGAGCAGTTCTTC. It codes for CASSWDRASNEQFF.

V usage is TRBV5-1 and J usage is TRBJ1-1, with D unresolved. The ends were cut back, 2 bases at V and 4 bases at J, with 6 bases in the middle. The CDR3 runs 12 residues. Per germline, CDR1 SGHRS and CDR2 YFSETQ. CDR3 sequence (DNA): TGCGCCAGCAGCTTTGGGAGCACTGAAGCTTTCTTT. Translation gives CASSFGSTEAFF. The full variable domain, its missing parts supplied by reference TRBV5-1 and TRBJ1-1, is KAGVTQTPRYLIKTRGQQVTLSCSPISGHRSVSWYQQTPGQGLQFLFEYFSETQRNKGNFPGRFSGRQFSNSRSEMNVSTLELGDSALYLCASSFGSTEAFFGQGTRLTVV.

This clonotype was seen more than once but under ten times. This CDR3 is CASSSSGIPDTQYF. DNA of the CDR3: TGCGCCAGCAGCTCGAGCGGGATCCCAGATACGCAGTATTTT. The rearrangement uses TRBV5-1 and TRBJ2-3, with 7 bases fitting TRBD2. The CDR3 is 14 amino acids. Germline V gene sequence: CDR1 SGHRS, CDR2 YFSETQ. Trimming removed 3 bases from V and 4 bases from J; junction bases left unmatched: 5. Combining the CDR3 with reference TRBV5-1 and TRBJ2-3 gives the whole variable domain KAGVTQTPRYLIKTRGQQVTLSCSPISGHRSVSWYQQTPGQGLQFLFEYFSETQRNKGNFPGRFSGRQFSNSRSEMNVSTLELGDSALYLCASSSSGIPDTQYFGPGTRLTVL.

This clonotype was recorded at least ten times. The chain couples TRBV5-1 to TRBJ1-1; D gene ambiguous. This CDR3 region has 13 residues. Trimming took 1 base from V and 3 from J, leaving 7 bases between them. From germline, CDR1 is SGHRS and CDR2 YFSETQ. CDR3 sequence (DNA): TGCGCCAGCAGCTTGAATTTGGACACTGAAGCTTTCTTT. It yields the protein CASSLNLDTEAFF.

In this sample, this clonotype turned up a few times. The gene calls are TRBV20-1 and TRBJ1-2; no clear D gene. The length of the CDR3 is 12 residues. Trimming removed 0 bases from V and 6 bases from J, with 8 bases in between. The germline V gene has CDR1 DFQATT and CDR2 SNEGSKA (reference sequence). CDR3 loop: CSARDEEDGYTF. DNA for the CDR3: TGCAGTGCTAGAGATGAGGAGGATGGCTACACCTTC.